This T cell receptor (beta chain) was recovered during a study of response to subunit inactivated influenza vaccine. Overall study findings and caveats: Seasonal influenza vaccination, on each occasion, was suggested by the authors to recruit few new T cells.

In this sample, this clonotype turned up many times. Its cognate antigen is unknown. TCRdb analysed the RT-PCR reads with MiXCR anew, one entry per CDR3 protein. The sample holds hundreds of thousands of distinct CDR3 sequences; 12% are singletons and the top ten take 10%. The TCR was taken from a man aged 45-65 years who received an inactivated influenza vaccine. Material: PBMCs from blood, obtained on the day of vaccination.

The CDR3 loop reads CATSTRTTLSNEQFF. The CDR3 DNA reads TGTGCCACCAGCACCAGGACTACCCTCTCGAATGAGCAGTTCTTC. The gene calls are TRBV15 and TRBJ2-1; TRBD2 is a possible D gene (6 bases). The CDR3 loop spans 15 amino acids. CDR1 is LNHNV, CDR2 YYDKDF, per germline (reference sequence). Trimming removed 4 bases from V and 7 bases from J, with 17 bases in between.